A single sample is the source of the 15 T cell receptor beta chains below, sequenced in a study of beta chain features in type 1 diabetes. Whole-study findings and limits: Type 1 diabetes patients showed a moderate but significant shortening of TCRB CDR3s in all four CD4+ subsets.

Investigators reverse transcribed all isolated RNA, so they sequenced expressed TCRB transcripts. TCRdb's table, derived via immunoSEQ multiplex PCR, lists solely in-frame clones and lacks some. Here the sample spans approximately 730,000 clones, 10% to 15% being singletons. For these receptors, no antigen is known. Sequencing input: naive CD4+ T cells from blood. These receptors came from a man in his late teens or twenties with type 1 diabetes.

The chain links TRBV4-1 to TRBJ1-4; 11 nucleotides align to TRBD1. In germline, CDR1 is MGHRA, CDR2 YSYEKL. V lost 2 bases to trimming and J lost 1 base; unmatched junction nucleotides: 3. The length of the CDR3 is 17 residues. The CDR3 loop is CASSQPGQGGTNEKLFF. CDR3 bases: TGCGCCAGCAGCCAACCGGGACAGGGGGGAACTAATGAAAAACTGTTTTTT.

The chain combines TRBV6-5 with TRBJ2-4; possibly TRBD2 for D (5 bases). The germline gives CDR1 MNHEY, CDR2 SVGAGI. Trimming removed 8 bases from V and 2 bases from J, with 10 bases in between. The length of the CDR3 is 13 residues. The chain's CDR3 is CASSGMTKNIQYF. The DNA for the CDR3 is TGTGCCAGCTCGGGGATGACCAAAAACATTCAGTACTTC.

This clone has more than one count but fewer than ten. This rearrangement joins TRBV7-9 to TRBJ2-1, with 11 positions matching TRBD2. Trimming at V came to 4 bases and at J to 4 bases, leaving 6 bases not matched to a gene. The CDR3 contains 16 residues. Germline V CDR1 and CDR2: SEHNR, FQNEAQ (reference sequence). The CDR3 sequence: CASSSRTSGRYNEQFF. DNA for the CDR3: TGTGCCAGCAGCTCCCGGACTAGCGGGCGATACAATGAGCAGTTCTTC.

The chain links TRBV27 to TRBJ2-2; D is possibly TRBD1 (5 bases). This CDR3 is built from 15 residues. CDR1 is MNHEY and CDR2 is SMNVEV in the germline V gene (reference sequence). V gave up 8 bases and J gave up 4 bases, with 17 bases separating them. The CDR3 is CASLSPAGRTGELFF. The CDR3 nucleotides read TGTGCCAGCCTCTCCCCGGCAGGGCGCACCGGGGAGCTGTTTTTT.

With regard to this clone: The sample holds other DNA sequences that translate to the same CDR3. The J gene is TRBJ2-3, the V gene TRBV9; no definite D call. Germline V lookup: CDR1 SGDLS, CDR2 YYNGEE. The CDR3 is 14 amino acids. V was clipped by 4 bases and J by 1 base, with 10 bases between them. DNA of the CDR3: TGTGCCAGCAGCCCTCGGACGGGCACAGATACGCAGTATTTT. This sequence encodes CASSPRTGTDTQYF.

This clone was detected only a few times. The chain carries TRBV7-9 and TRBJ1-2, with no clear D. This CDR3 has 16 amino acids. V was pared by 1 base and J by 2 bases, with 14 bases between. Per the germline V gene, CDR1 is SEHNR and CDR2 is FQNEAQ (reference sequence). Written as DNA, the CDR3 is TGTGCCAGCAGCTTAGTGAGGGCGATCGCCAACTATGGCTACACCTTC. Translating it yields CASSLVRAIANYGYTF.

This clone was detected a few times. The chain links TRBV6-1 to TRBJ1-4; the D gene is possibly TRBD1 (5 bases). The CDR3 extends over 13 amino acids. Germline CDR1 is MNHNS and CDR2 is SASEGT. Trimming removed 3 bases at V and 7 bases at J, with 9 bases between. The CDR3 loop is CASSEGPLEKLFF. CDR3 in DNA: TGTGCCAGCAGTGAGGGACCGCTTGAAAAACTGTTTTTT.

This clone was observed a handful of times. J is TRBJ1-6 and V is TRBV6-5, with D maybe TRBD1 (5 bases). V shed 6 bases and J shed 13 bases, with 16 bases lying between them. There are 13 residues in the CDR3. CDR1 is MNHEY, CDR2 SVGAGI, per germline. CDR3: CASSRTRGSPLHF. The DNA for the CDR3 is TGTGCCAGCAGCCGGACGCGGGGGTCTCCCCTCCACTTT.

This clone came up a few times. The J gene is TRBJ2-7, the V gene TRBV10-3; D is undetermined. Trimming shortened V by 0 bases and J by 2 bases, and 5 bases separated the two germline ends. Germline CDR1 ENHRY, CDR2 SYGVKD. There are 13 residues in the CDR3. The CDR3 DNA reads TGTGCCATCAGTGAGTCAGTGGCCTACGAGCAGTACTTC. Translated, it gives CAISESVAYEQYF.

The chain joins TRBV29-1 to TRBJ1-1; TRBD1 agrees at 12 bases. The length of the CDR3 is 14 residues. The germline V gene encodes CDR1 SQVTM and CDR2 ANQGSEA. V shed 7 bases, J shed 4 bases, and the junction held 7 bases outside the gene matches. The CDR3 nucleotides read TGCAGCGGAGGGACAGGGGGCGCGGGCACTGAAGCTTTCTTT. It yields the protein CSGGTGGAGTEAFF.

This clone occurred a few times. The chain has TRBV5-1 and TRBJ2-5, with D tentatively TRBD1 (6 bases). There are 13 residues in the CDR3. CDR1 is SGHRS and CDR2 is YFSETQ in the germline V gene. V lost 3 bases and J 1 base, leaving 7 bases between the germline ends. CDR3 DNA sequence: TGCGCCAGCAGCTGGACAGTCCAAGAGACCCAGTACTTC. Amino acid sequence: CASSWTVQETQYF.

The sample holds a few counts of this clone. The rearrangement links TRBV5-1 to TRBJ2-1, with TRBD1 matching over 8 bases. The CDR3 is made up of 15 amino acids. CDR1 SGHRS and CDR2 YFSETQ come from the germline V gene. Trimming took 1 base from V and 3 from J; bases not matched to a gene: 3. Here the CDR3 reads CASSLIGQGYNEQFF. The CDR3 DNA follows: TGCGCCAGCAGCTTGATCGGACAGGGCTACAATGAGCAGTTCTTC.

The chain recombines TRBV11-2 with TRBJ1-2; 7 bases match TRBD1. Losses at the gene ends were 3 bases for V and 6 bases for J; bases not matched to a gene: 1. The CDR3 extends over 12 amino acids. Germline assignment: CDR1 SGHAT and CDR2 FQNNGV. The CDR3 here is CASSLTGHGYTF. In nucleotides, the CDR3 is TGTGCCAGCAGCTTGACAGGGCATGGCTACACCTTC.

The CDR3 DNA sequence: TGTGCCAGCAGTTTATTCCAGGGGGTTAGCTATGGCTACACCTTC. The encoded protein is CASSLFQGVSYGYTF. This rearrangement joins TRBV28 to TRBJ1-2; TRBD1 agrees at 7 bases. Germline V gives CDR1 MDHEN, CDR2 SYDVKM. The CDR3 has 15 amino acids. V dropped 1 base and J dropped 4; count of bases not matched to a gene: 6.

V gene TRBV18 combines with J gene TRBJ2-2, with a weak D call TRBD1 (5 bases). V was trimmed by 3 bases and J by 2 bases, leaving 10 bases between them. CDR1 is KGHSH and CDR2 is LQKENI in the germline V gene. The length of the CDR3 is 15 residues. The CDR3 region has the DNA TGTGCCAGCTCACCGCTACAGGAAAACACCGGGGAGCTGTTTTTT. Residues: CASSPLQENTGELFF.